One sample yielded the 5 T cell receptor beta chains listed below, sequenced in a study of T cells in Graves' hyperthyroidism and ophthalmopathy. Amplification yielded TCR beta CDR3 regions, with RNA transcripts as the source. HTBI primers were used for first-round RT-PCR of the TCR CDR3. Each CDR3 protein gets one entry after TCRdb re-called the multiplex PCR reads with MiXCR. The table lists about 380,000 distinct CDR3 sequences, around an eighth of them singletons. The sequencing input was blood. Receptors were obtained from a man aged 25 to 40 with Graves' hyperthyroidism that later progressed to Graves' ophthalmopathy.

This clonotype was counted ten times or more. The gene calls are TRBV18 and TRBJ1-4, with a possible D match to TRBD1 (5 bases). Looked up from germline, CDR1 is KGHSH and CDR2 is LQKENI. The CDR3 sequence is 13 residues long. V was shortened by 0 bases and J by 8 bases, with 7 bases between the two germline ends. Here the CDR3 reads CASSPPGDEKLFF. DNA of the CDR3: TGTGCCAGCTCACCACCCGGGGACGAAAAACTGTTTTTT.

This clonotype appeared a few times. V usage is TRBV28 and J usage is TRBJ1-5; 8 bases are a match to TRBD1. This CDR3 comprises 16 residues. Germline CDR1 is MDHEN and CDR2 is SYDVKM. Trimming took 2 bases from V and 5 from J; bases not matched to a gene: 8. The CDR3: CASSLAGTGRYQPQHF. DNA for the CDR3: TGTGCCAGCAGTTTAGCCGGGACAGGTCGATATCAGCCCCAGCATTTT.

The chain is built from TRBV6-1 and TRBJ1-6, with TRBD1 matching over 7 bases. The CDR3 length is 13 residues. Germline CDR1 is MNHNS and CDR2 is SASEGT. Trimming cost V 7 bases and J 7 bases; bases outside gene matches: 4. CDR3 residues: CASTGRGNSPLHF. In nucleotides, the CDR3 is TGTGCCAGCACGGGCAGGGGGAATTCACCCCTCCACTTT.

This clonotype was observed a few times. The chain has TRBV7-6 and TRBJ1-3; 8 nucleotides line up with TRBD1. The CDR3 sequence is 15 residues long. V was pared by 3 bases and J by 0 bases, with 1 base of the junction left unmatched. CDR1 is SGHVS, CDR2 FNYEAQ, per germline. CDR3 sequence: CASSLGQASGNTIYF. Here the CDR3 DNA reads TGTGCCAGCAGCTTGGGACAGGCCTCTGGAAACACCATATATTTT.

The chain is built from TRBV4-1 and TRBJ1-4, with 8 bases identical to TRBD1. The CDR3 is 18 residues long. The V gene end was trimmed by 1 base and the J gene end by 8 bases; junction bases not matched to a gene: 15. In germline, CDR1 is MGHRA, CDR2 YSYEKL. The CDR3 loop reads CASSQGVTSGTGDEKLFF. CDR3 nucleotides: TGCGCCAGCAGCCAAGGTGTAACCTCCGGGACAGGAGACGAAAAACTGTTTTTT.